The clone carrying this TCR beta chain was seen a few times. Its antigen is currently unknown. These data are taken from a study of beta chain features in type 1 diabetes. General study findings and limits: Naive, central memory and regulatory TCRB repertoires appeared more similar among patients than healthy donors.

Sequenced material consisted of expressed TCRB transcripts (all of the isolated RNA was reverse transcribed). Assay used: immunoSEQ multiplex PCR; TCRdb lists only in-frame clones, some missing. Among around 200,000 clones listed, roughly an eighth were seen once. The receptor was derived from a young woman in good health. Sequencing was carried out using central memory CD4+ T cells from blood.

CDR3: CASSLTGGDYEQYF. The CDR3 DNA follows: TGTGCCAGCAGCTTGACGGGAGGAGACTACGAGCAGTACTTC. The genes are TRBV7-2 and TRBJ2-7, with TRBD2 identical over 7 bases. Germline V CDR1 and CDR2: SGHTA, FQGNSA. This CDR3 comprises 14 residues. Trimming at V came to 3 bases and at J to 3 bases, leaving 5 bases not matched to a gene.